This T cell receptor beta chain comes out of a study of T cells in Graves' hyperthyroidism and ophthalmopathy. Overall study findings and caveats: Blood also showed most of the thyroid clonotypes that were expanded above 0.001. Ophthalmopathy could be told apart from stable hyperthyroidism with a 13 V-J model.

TCR beta CDR3 region amplification was performed from RNA transcripts. The HTBI primer set was used in a first-round RT-PCR of the TCR CDR3. TCRdb analysed the multiplex PCR reads with MiXCR anew, one entry per CDR3 protein. This sample has approximately 430,000 distinct CDR3 sequences, with around 15% found just once. The germline gives CDR1 ENHRY, CDR2 SYGVKD. Germline trimming cut 6 bases from V and 6 bases from J; bases unmatched to any gene: 1. The CDR3 consists of 12 residues. With respect to this clonotype: What it binds is not known.

The rearrangement links TRBV10-3 to TRBJ2-2, with TRBD1 matching over 7 bases. Sequencing was done on a sample of blood. The receptor comes from a man younger than 35 with Graves' ophthalmopathy. The CDR3 sequence: CAIRQGAGELFF. CDR3 nucleotides: TGTGCCATCAGGCAGGGGGCCGGGGAGCTGTTTTTT.